This section outlines one TCR beta chain sequence together with its context. This sample is drawn from a study of blood T cell repertoires in COVID-19. Study summary: Some COVID-19 samples were acute and others convalescent; all came from the United States, Italy and Spain. T cells, B-cell-depleted T cells, or PBMCs supplied cDNA or gDNA.

Methods used by the authors: Reference gene primer amplification yielded estimated nucleated cell counts. Produced via immunoSEQ multiplex PCR; TCRdb's table is partial and in-frame only. For V, J and clone size, that table is used; D and trimming come from the DNA. The sample shows about 83,000 clones, around 84% of them seen only once. Germline lookup yields CDR1 KGHSH and CDR2 LQKENI. Germline trimming cut 0 bases from V and 6 bases from J; bases unmatched to any gene: 3. The length of the CDR3 is 16 residues. This receptor was identified in an elderly man with active or convalescent COVID-19. Sequenced sample: peripheral blood. V is TRBV18 and J is TRBJ2-3; 13 bases map to TRBD2. CDR3 region: CASSPPGLAGVDTQYF. The DNA of the CDR3 is TGTGCCAGCTCACCACCAGGACTAGCGGGAGTGGATACGCAGTATTTT.